This entry concerns a single T cell receptor (beta chain). V lost 5 bases to trimming and J lost 0 bases, with 13 bases between them. CDR1 and CDR2 from the germline V gene are LNHDA and SQIVND (reference sequence). The CDR3 totals 15 residues. Profiling of TCR beta VDJ combinations and CDR3 sequences used genomic DNA as template. TCRdb redid the calling of the reads with MiXCR, one entry per CDR3 protein. In the table there are roughly 81,000 distinct CDR3 sequences, around 42% of which are singletons. The data derive from a study of CD8+CD57+ T cells in acquired aplastic anemia. This clonotype was sampled from a human donor in good health, serving as a control. Material: sorted CD4+, CD8+, or CD8+CD57+ T cells (not recorded which) from PBMCs. J is TRBJ1-2 and V is TRBV19; D might be TRBD1 (5 bases). The CDR3 loop is CASSAGRETNYGYTF. Written as DNA, the CDR3 is TGTGCCAGTAGTGCGGGCAGGGAAACTAACTATGGCTACACCTTC. The full variable domain, completed using reference TRBV19 and TRBJ1-2, is DGGITQSPKYLFRKEGQNVTLSCEQNLNHDAMYWYRQDPGQGLRLIYYSQIVNDFQKGDIAEGYSVSREKKESFPLTVTSAQKNPTAFYLCASSAGRETNYGYTFGSGTRLTVV.